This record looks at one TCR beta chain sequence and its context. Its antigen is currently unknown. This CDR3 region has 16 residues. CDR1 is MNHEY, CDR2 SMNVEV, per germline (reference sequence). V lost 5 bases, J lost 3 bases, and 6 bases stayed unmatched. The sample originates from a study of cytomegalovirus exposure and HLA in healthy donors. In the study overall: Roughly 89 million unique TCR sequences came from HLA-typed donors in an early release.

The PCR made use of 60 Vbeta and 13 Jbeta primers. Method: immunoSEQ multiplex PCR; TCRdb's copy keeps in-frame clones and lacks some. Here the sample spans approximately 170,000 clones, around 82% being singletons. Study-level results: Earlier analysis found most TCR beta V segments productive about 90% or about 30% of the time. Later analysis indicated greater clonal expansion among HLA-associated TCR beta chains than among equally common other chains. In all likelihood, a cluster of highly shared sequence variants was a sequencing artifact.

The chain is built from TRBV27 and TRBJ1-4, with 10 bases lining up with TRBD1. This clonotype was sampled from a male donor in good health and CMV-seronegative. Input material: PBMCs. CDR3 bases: TGTGCCAGCAGTATGGGACAGGGGAGGGCTAATGAAAAACTGTTTTTT. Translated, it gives CASSMGQGRANEKLFF.